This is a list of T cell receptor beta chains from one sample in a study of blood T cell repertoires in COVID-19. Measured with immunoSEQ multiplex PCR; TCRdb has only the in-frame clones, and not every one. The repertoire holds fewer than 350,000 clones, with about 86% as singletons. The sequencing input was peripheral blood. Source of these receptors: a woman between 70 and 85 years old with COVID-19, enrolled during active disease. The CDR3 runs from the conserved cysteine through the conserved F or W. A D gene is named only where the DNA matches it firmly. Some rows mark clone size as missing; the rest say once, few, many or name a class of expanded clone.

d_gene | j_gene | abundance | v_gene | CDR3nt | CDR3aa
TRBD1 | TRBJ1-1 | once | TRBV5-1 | TGCGCCAGCAGCCTCAGGACAGGGGCGAACACTGAAGCTTTCTTT | CASSLRTGANTEAFF
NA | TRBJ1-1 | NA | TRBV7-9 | TGTGCCAGCAGCTTAGACCTTTGGGGGGAGGGCTTTGAAGCTTTCTTT | CASSLDLWGEGFEAFF
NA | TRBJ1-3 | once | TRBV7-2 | TGTGCCAGCTCCGGGGGGCAGGGCTCTGGAAACACCATATATTTT | CASSGGQGSGNTIYF
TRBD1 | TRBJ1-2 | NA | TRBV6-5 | TGTGCCAGCAGTCTGACAGGGGGCTCGAGAGGCTACACCTTC | CASSLTGGSRGYTF
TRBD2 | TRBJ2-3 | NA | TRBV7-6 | TGTGCCAGCAGCCCGGTGGGGACTAGCGCCACAGATACGCAGTATTTT | CASSPVGTSATDTQYF
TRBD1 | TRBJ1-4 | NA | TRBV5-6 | TGTGCCAGCAGCCGGGACAGGGGCAATGAAAAACTGTTTTTT | CASSRDRGNEKLFF
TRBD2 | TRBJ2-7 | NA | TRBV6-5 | TGTGCCAGCACCGCCGGGGGGTTACCTTACGAGCAGTACTTC | CASTAGGLPYEQYF
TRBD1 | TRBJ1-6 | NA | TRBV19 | TGTGCCAGTAGTAGGGGGACAGGGGATTCACCCCTCCACTTT | CASSRGTGDSPLHF
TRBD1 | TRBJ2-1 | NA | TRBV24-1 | TGTGCCACCAGTGATTATCCGGGGACAGGGGTAAATGAGCAGTTCTTC | CATSDYPGTGVNEQFF
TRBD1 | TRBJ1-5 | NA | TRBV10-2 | TGCGCCAGCAGTGCCCAGGGGGAGATGCCCCAGCATTTT | CASSAQGEMPQHF
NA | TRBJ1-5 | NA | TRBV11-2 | TGTGCCAGCAGCCATTCACAGGGTTGGGGACAGCCCCAGCATTTT | CASSHSQGWGQPQHF
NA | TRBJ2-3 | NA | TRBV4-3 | TGCGCCAGCAGCCAAGAACTTGCCACAGATACGCAGTATTTT | CASSQELATDTQYF
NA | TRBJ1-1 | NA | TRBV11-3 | TGTGCCAGCAGCTTAGCCCCGGGGGACACTGAAGCTTTCTTT | CASSLAPGDTEAFF
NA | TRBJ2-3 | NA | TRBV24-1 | TGTGCCACCAGTGATCCCTATCGTTTAGATACGCAGTATTTT | CATSDPYRLDTQYF
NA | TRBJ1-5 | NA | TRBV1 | TGCACCAGCAGCCAAGATCGTTCCAATCAGCCCCAGCATTTT | CTSSQDRSNQPQHF
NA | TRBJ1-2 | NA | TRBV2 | TGTGCCAGCAGCGGCGGAGGCTATGGCTACACCTTC | CASSGGGYGYTF
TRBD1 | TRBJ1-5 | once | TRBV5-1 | TGCGCCAGCAGCTTGGGGGACAGGATAGATCAGCCCCAGCATTTT | CASSLGDRIDQPQHF
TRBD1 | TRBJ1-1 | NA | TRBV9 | TGTGCCAGCAGCGTCGGAGGGGGCTCCGAAGCTTTCTTT | CASSVGGGSEAFF
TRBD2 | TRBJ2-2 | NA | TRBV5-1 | TGCGCCAGCAGGATACTAGCGGACACCGGGGAGCTGTTTTTT | CASRILADTGELFF
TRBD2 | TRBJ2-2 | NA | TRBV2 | TGTGCCAGCAGTGTTAGCGGGGGGTTTGTGGGCCGGGAGCTGTTTTTT | CASSVSGGFVGRELFF
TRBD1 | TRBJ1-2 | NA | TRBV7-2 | TGTGCAAGCGGCGGCCAGGGGGCAGGTTATGGCTACACCTTC | CASGGQGAGYGYTF
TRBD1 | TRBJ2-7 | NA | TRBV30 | TGTGCCTGGAGTCGGACAGGGGGCAGTGAGCAGTACTTC | CAWSRTGGSEQYF
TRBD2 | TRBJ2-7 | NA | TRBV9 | TGTGCCAGCAGCCTCGGAGGTATGGCGGGGGCCTACGAGCAGTACTTC | CASSLGGMAGAYEQYF
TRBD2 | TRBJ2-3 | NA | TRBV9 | TGTGCCAGCAGCCCAAGCGGGGGGGCAAACACAGATACGCAGTATTTT | CASSPSGGANTDTQYF
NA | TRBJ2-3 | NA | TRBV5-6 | TGTGCCAGCAGGCCTTCGACAGGTTCCACAGATACGCAGTATTTT | CASRPSTGSTDTQYF
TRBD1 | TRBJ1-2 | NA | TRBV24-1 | TGTGCCACCAGTGATCCCCTGACAGGGCAAGCGGGTGGCTACACCTTC | CATSDPLTGQAGGYTF
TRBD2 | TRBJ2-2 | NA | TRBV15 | TGTGCCACCAGCAGAGTGGTAGCGGGGGGGGTAACCGGGGAGCTGTTTTTT | CATSRVVAGGVTGELFF
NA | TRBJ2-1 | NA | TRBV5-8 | TGTGCCAGCAGCTCCGGACAAACCTACAATGAGCAGTTCTTC | CASSSGQTYNEQFF
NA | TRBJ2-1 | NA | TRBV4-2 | TGTGCCAGCAGCCAAGAAGTTGGAGGGAATGAGCAGTTCTTC | CASSQEVGGNEQFF
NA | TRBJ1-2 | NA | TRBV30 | TGTGCCTGGAAGGGCGGGAGCTACACCTTC | CAWKGGSYTF
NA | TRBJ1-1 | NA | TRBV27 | TGTGCCAGCAGTTTTGCGGGCACTGAAGCTTTCTTT | CASSFAGTEAFF
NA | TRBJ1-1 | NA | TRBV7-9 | TGTGCCAGCAGCTTTCCTACTGAAGCTTTCTTT | CASSFPTEAFF
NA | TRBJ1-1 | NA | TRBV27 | TGTGCCAGCAGTTTATCGATGGACAACGTAAACACTGAAGCTTTCTTT | CASSLSMDNVNTEAFF
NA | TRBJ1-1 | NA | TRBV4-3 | TGCGCCAGCAGCCAAGACAGGGGGAACACTGAAGCTTTCTTT | CASSQDRGNTEAFF
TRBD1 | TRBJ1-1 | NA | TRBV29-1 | TGCAGCGTTGAAGGGACAGGTTCGGCTTTCTTT | CSVEGTGSAFF